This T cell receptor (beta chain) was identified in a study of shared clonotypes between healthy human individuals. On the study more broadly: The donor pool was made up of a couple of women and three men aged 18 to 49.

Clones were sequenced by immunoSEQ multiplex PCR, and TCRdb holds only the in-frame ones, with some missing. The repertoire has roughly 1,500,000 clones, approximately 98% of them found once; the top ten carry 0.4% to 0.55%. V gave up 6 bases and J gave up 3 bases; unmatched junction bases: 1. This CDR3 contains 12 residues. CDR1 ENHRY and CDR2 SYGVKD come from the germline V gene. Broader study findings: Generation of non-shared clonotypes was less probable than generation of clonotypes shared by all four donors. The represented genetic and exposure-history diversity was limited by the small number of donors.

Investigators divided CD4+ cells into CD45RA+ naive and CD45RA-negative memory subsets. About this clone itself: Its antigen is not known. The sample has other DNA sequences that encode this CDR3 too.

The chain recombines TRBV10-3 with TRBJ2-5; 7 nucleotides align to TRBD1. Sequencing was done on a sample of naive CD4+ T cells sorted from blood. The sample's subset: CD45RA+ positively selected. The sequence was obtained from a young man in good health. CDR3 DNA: TGTGCCATCAGAGGGACAGAAGAGACCCAGTACTTC. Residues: CAIRGTEETQYF.